Listed below are T cell receptor beta chains from one sample, sequenced in a study of blood T cell repertoires in COVID-19. Sequenced by immunoSEQ multiplex PCR; TCRdb stores in-frame clones only, minus some. The top ten hold about 4.5% of the sample, which has some 99,000 clones, over 70% seen once. The specimen sequenced was peripheral blood. All receptors derive from a human donor in a cohort sampled during active or convalescent COVID-19. CDR3s include the opening cysteine and the closing phenylalanine or tryptophan. A D gene is named only where the DNA matches it firmly. A clone size is listed for some rows: how often the clone was seen (once, few, many), or a class if it is expanded.

J gene: TRBJ2-5; D gene: NA; CDR3 length: 14; clone size: NA; V gene: TRBV11-3; CDR3 DNA: TGTGCCAGCAGCCCAGGTCAGGGGCAAGAGACCCAGTACTTC; CDR3 protein: CASSPGQGQETQYF
J gene: TRBJ2-7; D gene: TRBD1; CDR3 length: 16; clone size: NA; V gene: TRBV19; CDR3 DNA: TGTGCCAGTAGTAGAATCGGGACAGGGAGGAGACTCGAGCAGTACTTC; CDR3 protein: CASSRIGTGRRLEQYF
J gene: TRBJ2-3; D gene: NA; CDR3 length: 13; clone size: NA; V gene: TRBV7-2; CDR3 DNA: TGTGCCAGCAGCTCACTAGTTGCCCGTCGGCAGTATTTT; CDR3 protein: CASSSLVARRQYF
J gene: TRBJ1-2; D gene: NA; CDR3 length: 13; clone size: NA; V gene: TRBV29-1; CDR3 DNA: TGCAGCGTCGCCAAAACAGGGTCTCGGGGCTACACCTTC; CDR3 protein: CSVAKTGSRGYTF
J gene: TRBJ1-2; D gene: TRBD1; CDR3 length: 14; clone size: NA; V gene: TRBV2; CDR3 DNA: TGTGCCAGCAGGCCCACTACAGGGGGCTATGGCTACACCTTC; CDR3 protein: CASRPTTGGYGYTF
J gene: TRBJ2-7; D gene: TRBD2; CDR3 length: 17; clone size: once; V gene: TRBV14; CDR3 DNA: TGTGCCAGCAGCCACGGGACTAGCGGGAGAATTCGTTACGAGCAGTACTTC; CDR3 protein: CASSHGTSGRIRYEQYF
J gene: TRBJ1-2; D gene: NA; CDR3 length: 15; clone size: NA; V gene: TRBV19; CDR3 DNA: TGTGCCAGTAGTAAACCCGGTGGGAGCGATTATGGCTACACCTTC; CDR3 protein: CASSKPGGSDYGYTF
J gene: TRBJ1-2; D gene: TRBD1; CDR3 length: 19; clone size: once; V gene: TRBV19; CDR3 DNA: TGTGCCAGTAGTACCTACACAGGGGGCGGATCTGGCCGTTCCTATGGCTACACCTTC; CDR3 protein: CASSTYTGGGSGRSYGYTF
J gene: TRBJ2-1; D gene: TRBD2; CDR3 length: 15; clone size: NA; V gene: TRBV23-1; CDR3 DNA: TGCGCCAGCAGTCAAGGTTCTAGCGGGGTCTATGAGCAGTTCTTC; CDR3 protein: CASSQGSSGVYEQFF
J gene: TRBJ2-7; D gene: TRBD2; CDR3 length: 15; clone size: NA; V gene: TRBV7-2; CDR3 DNA: TGTGCCAGCAGCTTAGGGGCGGGAGACCCCTACGAGCAGTACTTC; CDR3 protein: CASSLGAGDPYEQYF
J gene: TRBJ2-7; D gene: NA; CDR3 length: 17; clone size: NA; V gene: TRBV2; CDR3 DNA: TGTGCCAGCAAGCTAGCTGGCGGGGGGACAGCCTTCTACGAGCAGTACTTC; CDR3 protein: CASKLAGGGTAFYEQYF
J gene: TRBJ1-5; D gene: NA; CDR3 length: 18; clone size: NA; V gene: TRBV15; CDR3 DNA: TGTGCCACCAGCAGAGAGGGACACCCAGGGCAGAGCAATCAGCCCCAGCATTTT; CDR3 protein: CATSREGHPGQSNQPQHF
J gene: TRBJ2-3; D gene: TRBD1; CDR3 length: 16; clone size: NA; V gene: TRBV19; CDR3 DNA: TGTGCCAGTAGGGAGCCGGGACAGGGGGCCTCTGATACGCAGTATTTT; CDR3 protein: CASREPGQGASDTQYF
J gene: TRBJ2-3; D gene: NA; CDR3 length: 14; clone size: few; V gene: TRBV7-2; CDR3 DNA: TGTGCCAGCAGCTTACCAGGGATGGCAGATACGCAGTATTTT; CDR3 protein: CASSLPGMADTQYF
J gene: TRBJ2-1; D gene: NA; CDR3 length: 15; clone size: NA; V gene: TRBV27; CDR3 DNA: TGTGCCAGCAGTTCCCGCGGGATATCCTACAATGAGCAGTTCTTC; CDR3 protein: CASSSRGISYNEQFF
J gene: TRBJ2-1; D gene: TRBD1; CDR3 length: 13; clone size: NA; V gene: TRBV28; CDR3 DNA: TGTGCCAGCAGTGCCGGGACAGGGACGGAGCAGTTCTTC; CDR3 protein: CASSAGTGTEQFF
J gene: TRBJ1-2; D gene: TRBD1; CDR3 length: 18; clone size: NA; V gene: TRBV9; CDR3 DNA: TGTGCCAGCAGCGGGTCCGGGACAGGGGGCTTGGGTAACTATGGCTACACCTTC; CDR3 protein: CASSGSGTGGLGNYGYTF
J gene: TRBJ1-1; D gene: TRBD1; CDR3 length: 15; clone size: NA; V gene: TRBV28; CDR3 DNA: TGTGCCAGCAGTCGGGGACAGTTTATGAACACTGAAGCTTTCTTT; CDR3 protein: CASSRGQFMNTEAFF
J gene: TRBJ2-3; D gene: NA; CDR3 length: 15; clone size: NA; V gene: TRBV5-4; CDR3 DNA: TGTGCCAGCAGCTTGGACGGAGGGAGGACAGATACGCAGTATTTT; CDR3 protein: CASSLDGGRTDTQYF
J gene: TRBJ1-5; D gene: NA; CDR3 length: 12; clone size: NA; V gene: TRBV10-3; CDR3 DNA: TGTGCCATCAGCCACGGTGATCAGCCCCAGCATTTT; CDR3 protein: CAISHGDQPQHF
J gene: TRBJ2-1; D gene: NA; CDR3 length: 13; clone size: NA; V gene: TRBV24-1; CDR3 DNA: TGTGCCACCAGTTTAACTCCGCGGAGTGAGCAGTTCTTC; CDR3 protein: CATSLTPRSEQFF
J gene: TRBJ2-7; D gene: NA; CDR3 length: 12; clone size: NA; V gene: TRBV28; CDR3 DNA: TGTGCCAGCTGGGGCGCGGGATCCGAGCAGTACTTC; CDR3 protein: CASWGAGSEQYF
J gene: TRBJ1-2; D gene: NA; CDR3 length: 11; clone size: NA; V gene: TRBV6-2/TRBV6-3; CDR3 DNA: TGTGCCAGCAGTCTCGGTTATGGCTACACCTTC; CDR3 protein: CASSLGYGYTF
J gene: TRBJ2-1; D gene: TRBD2; CDR3 length: 14; clone size: NA; V gene: TRBV18; CDR3 DNA: TGTGCCAGCTCGCTACTAGCGGGAGACAATGAGCAGTTCTTC; CDR3 protein: CASSLLAGDNEQFF
J gene: TRBJ2-7; D gene: NA; CDR3 length: 12; clone size: NA; V gene: TRBV4-2; CDR3 DNA: TGTGCCAGCAGCCAAGATACTAGTACGACGTACTTC; CDR3 protein: CASSQDTSTTYF
J gene: TRBJ1-2; D gene: TRBD1; CDR3 length: 14; clone size: NA; V gene: TRBV6-6; CDR3 DNA: TGTGCCAGCACCTATACAGGGGGCGGGAATGGCTACACCTTC; CDR3 protein: CASTYTGGGNGYTF
J gene: TRBJ1-5; D gene: NA; CDR3 length: 13; clone size: NA; V gene: TRBV6-1; CDR3 DNA: TGTGCCAGCACCACAGGGCCCAATCAGCCCCAGCATTTT; CDR3 protein: CASTTGPNQPQHF
J gene: TRBJ2-7; D gene: TRBD2; CDR3 length: 18; clone size: NA; V gene: TRBV7-2; CDR3 DNA: TGTGCCAGCAGCGACGGGACTAGCGGGCTGAAAAGAATGTACGAGCAGTACTTC; CDR3 protein: CASSDGTSGLKRMYEQYF
J gene: TRBJ2-2; D gene: NA; CDR3 length: 15; clone size: NA; V gene: TRBV3-1/TRBV3-2; CDR3 DNA: TGTGCCAGCAGCCCGGAGGGCGGGAACACCGGGGAGCTGTTTTTT; CDR3 protein: CASSPEGGNTGELFF
J gene: TRBJ1-5; D gene: NA; CDR3 length: 14; clone size: few; V gene: TRBV18; CDR3 DNA: TGTGCCAGCTCACCAGGGCTGGGGAGCTGGCCCCAGCATTTT; CDR3 protein: CASSPGLGSWPQHF
J gene: TRBJ2-7; D gene: TRBD2; CDR3 length: 19; clone size: few; V gene: TRBV5-4; CDR3 DNA: TGTGCCAGCAGCTTGGCCGGAACTAGCGGGAGGGCCGGTTCTGACGAGCAGTACTTC; CDR3 protein: CASSLAGTSGRAGSDEQYF
J gene: TRBJ2-1; D gene: NA; CDR3 length: 16; clone size: NA; V gene: TRBV5-1; CDR3 DNA: TGCGCCAGCAGCTTGCGGTCCGCTAACTCCTACAATGAGCAGTTCTTC; CDR3 protein: CASSLRSANSYNEQFF
J gene: TRBJ2-7; D gene: NA; CDR3 length: 15; clone size: NA; V gene: TRBV5-4; CDR3 DNA: TGTGCCAGCTCCCCCCTACCTGGGGGCCCCTACGAGCAGTACTTC; CDR3 protein: CASSPLPGGPYEQYF
J gene: TRBJ1-4; D gene: NA; CDR3 length: 17; clone size: NA; V gene: TRBV5-6; CDR3 DNA: TGTGCCAGCAGCTTGGGCTCTGGGGGCCGGACTAATGAAAAACTGTTTTTT; CDR3 protein: CASSLGSGGRTNEKLFF
J gene: TRBJ1-3; D gene: NA; CDR3 length: 15; clone size: NA; V gene: TRBV9; CDR3 DNA: TGTGCCAGCAGCGTAGATGGGGGCGAAGGAAACACCATATATTTT; CDR3 protein: CASSVDGGEGNTIYF
J gene: TRBJ2-5; D gene: TRBD2; CDR3 length: 15; clone size: NA; V gene: TRBV3-1/TRBV3-2; CDR3 DNA: TGTGCCAGCAGCCAATTACTAGCGGGGGTGGAGACCCAGTACTTC; CDR3 protein: CASSQLLAGVETQYF
J gene: TRBJ2-7; D gene: NA; CDR3 length: 13; clone size: few; V gene: TRBV27; CDR3 DNA: TGTGCCAGCAGCTCGGACTACTCCTACGAGCAGTACTTC; CDR3 protein: CASSSDYSYEQYF
J gene: TRBJ2-3; D gene: TRBD1; CDR3 length: 15; clone size: NA; V gene: TRBV4-1; CDR3 DNA: TGCGCCAGCAGCCAAGATACAGGGGAGCAGGATACGCAGTATTTT; CDR3 protein: CASSQDTGEQDTQYF
J gene: TRBJ1-2; D gene: TRBD1; CDR3 length: 14; clone size: NA; V gene: TRBV9; CDR3 DNA: TGTGCCAGCAGCGGAGGGACAGTCCGATCAGGCTACACCTTC; CDR3 protein: CASSGGTVRSGYTF
J gene: TRBJ2-3; D gene: NA; CDR3 length: 14; clone size: NA; V gene: TRBV5-1; CDR3 DNA: TGCGCCAGCAGCTTGATTACTAGCACAGATACGCAGTATTTT; CDR3 protein: CASSLITSTDTQYF